These 6 T cell receptor beta chains share one sample of origin, sequenced in a study of blood T cell repertoires in COVID-19. Libraries were prepared by immunoSEQ multiplex PCR; TCRdb keeps only in-frame clonotypes and omits some of them. The sample comprises roughly 100,000 clones, roughly nine tenths of which are singletons, and approximately 5.5% rests with the top ten. The sample comprised peripheral blood. All receptors come from a human donor in a cohort sampled during active COVID-19.

V is TRBV5-3 and J is TRBJ1-5; D perhaps matches TRBD1 (5 bases). TRBV5-3 qualifies as an ORF whose function is uncertain. The CDR3 consists of 15 residues. V lost 8 bases, J lost 6 bases, and 21 bases lay in between. CDR3: CARSVRGGMGQPQHF. The CDR3 nucleotides are TGTGCCAGGTCCGTGCGGGGGGGAATGGGTCAGCCCCAGCATTTT.

The chain is built from TRBV15 and TRBJ1-4; D unresolved. V was pared by 4 bases and J by 8 bases, with 14 bases between. The CDR3 is 14 residues long. The V gene's germline CDR1 is LNHNV and CDR2 YYDKDF (reference sequence). The CDR3: CATSIGPRVEKLFF. As DNA, the CDR3 is TGTGCCACCAGCATAGGCCCCCGGGTAGAAAAACTGTTTTTT.

The rearrangement links TRBV2 to TRBJ2-7; TRBD2 might be the D (6 bases). CDR1 SNHLY and CDR2 FYNNEI come from the germline V gene. With 9 bases removed from V and 6 bases from J, the gap between germline ends came to 12 bases. CDR3 size: 11 residues. The CDR3 protein is CASRLVPEQYF. The CDR3, as DNA: TGTGCCAGTAGACTAGTCCCCGAGCAGTACTTC.

The V and J genes are TRBV28 and TRBJ2-2; D is perhaps TRBD2 (6 bases). V dropped 0 bases and J dropped 5 bases, with 13 bases sitting between them. The CDR3 is 16 residues long. The germline V gene encodes CDR1 MDHEN and CDR2 SYDVKM. The CDR3 spells CASSLWRGEGTGELFF. In DNA form, the CDR3 reads TGTGCCAGCAGTTTATGGCGGGGAGAGGGTACCGGGGAGCTGTTTTTT.

With respect to this clone: The junction departs from the called germline gene at one end, perhaps through a read error. Other DNA sequences of this sample code for an identical CDR3. The J gene is TRBJ1-4, the V gene TRBV19, with TRBD1 identical over 9 bases. The CDR3 runs to 12 residues. From germline, CDR1 is LNHDA and CDR2 SQIVND (reference sequence). The CDR3 DNA sequence: TGCGCCAAGGACAGGGGCGATGAAAAACTGTTTTTT. It encodes CAKDRGDEKLFF.

The J gene is TRBJ2-3, the V gene TRBV2; D is possibly TRBD1 (5 bases). CDR1 SNHLY and CDR2 FYNNEI come from the germline V gene. The CDR3 contains 13 residues. V shed 7 bases and J shed 6 bases, with 14 bases lying between them. The CDR3 DNA sequence: TGTGCCAGCACGGAAATCAGGGCGGATACGCAGTATTTT. Protein sequence: CASTEIRADTQYF.